This T cell receptor (beta chain) was observed in a study of spatial heterogeneity in lung cancer. Germline V gene data show CDR1 as MNHEY and CDR2 as SVGEGT. CDR3 length equals 15 residues. Trimming removed 6 bases from V and 5 bases from J; junction bases left unmatched: 8. Documented time point: sample taken at primary tumor resection. Each CDR3 protein is one row after TCRdb ran MiXCR on the 5' RACE reads. The table lists roughly 23,000 distinct CDR3 sequences, around 4.5% of them singletons. This clonotype was picked up many times. J is TRBJ2-3 and V is TRBV6-2 or TRBV6-3, with TRBD2 identical over 10 bases. The material was PBMCs, obtained at surgery. The source of this sequence is a male donor with early-stage non-small cell lung cancer. CDR3 residues: CASRSGGAGGDTQYF. The DNA of the CDR3 is TGTGCCAGCAGAAGCGGGGGGGCCGGAGGAGATACGCAGTATTTT.